This T cell receptor beta chain was found in a study of CD8 T cells in ankylosing spondylitis. This CDR3 comprises 14 residues. Germline assignment: CDR1 WSHSY and CDR2 SAAADI. Trimming removed 6 bases at V and 5 bases at J, with 14 bases between. TCRdb re-called the 5' RACE reads through MiXCR, storing one row per CDR3 protein. This sample has a few hundred thousand distinct CDR3 sequences, with 8% to 11% found just once. The source is a male donor with ankylosing spondylitis or in good health (not recorded which). The rearrangement joins TRBV10-2 to TRBJ2-1; D remains unclear. The sequencing input was blood, either unsorted or a sorted T cell fraction (not recorded which). The CDR3 nucleotides read TGCGCCAGCAGGAGCACAGATTTCCACAATGAGCAGTTCTTC. This sequence encodes CASRSTDFHNEQFF.